This entry concerns a single T cell receptor beta chain. Its specificity is not known. With 5 bases clipped from V and 2 bases from J, the junction kept 3 bases outside the gene matches. The CDR3 has 14 amino acids. From germline, CDR1 is LNHDA and CDR2 SQIVND (reference sequence). Researchers ran the PCR with 60 Vbeta and 13 Jbeta primers. This table comes from immunoSEQ multiplex PCR, and its TCRdb copy is limited to in-frame clones, with some not included. The sample has more than 100,000 clones; roughly 65% are singletons. The data were obtained in a study of cytomegalovirus exposure and HLA in healthy donors. The study, taken as a whole, reports: The likely explanation for a cluster of highly shared sequence variants was sequencing artifact. An analysis done earlier found most TCR beta V segments productive about 87% or about 30% of the time. There were a few CMV-associated chains whose specificity for CMV antigens was confirmed in vitro. Association of a missense DCLRE1C variant with TCR beta V- and J-gene trimming was reported in a later analysis.

The sequenced sample was PBMCs. The TCR was taken from a man aged 35 to 55 in good health and CMV-seropositive. This chain joins TRBV19 and TRBJ2-7, with TRBD2 matching 10 bases. DNA of the CDR3: TGTGCCAGTAGTCGGACTAGCGGAACCTACGAGCAGTACTTC. This codes for CASSRTSGTYEQYF.